The present TCR beta chain was sequenced within a study of blood T cell repertoires in COVID-19 (TCRdb year 2020). Describing the broader study: Collaborator samples came from the United States, Italy and Spain and covered acute and convalescent phases of COVID-19. The material from the prospective study consisted of cDNA or gDNA derived from T cells, B-cell-depleted T cells, or PBMCs. Subjects who had been exposed to COVID-19, were actively infected with it, or had recovered from it provided the deeply sampled blood TCRbeta repertoires that made up the dataset. The repertoires were released in a freely available public database meant as a resource for research on the immune response to SARS-CoV-2. Samples came from the ongoing ImmuneRACE study (first 160 participants) plus 1,254 subjects from 6 global collaborators. A de-identified subject ID, COVID-19 status, age in years and sex were almost always included in the sample metadata. Where available, HLA class I and class II types were obtained from metadata supplied by the sample provider rather than from assay-based typing. Findings and caveats that apply to the study as a whole: How much clinical and demographic metadata was included differed by source and by participant, and the metadata was provided uncurated.

One collaborating source in Seattle enrolled patients during active infection and followed them longitudinally through the course of disease. The collaborating institutions used their own protocols to collect whole blood in K2EDTA tubes. For TCRbeta analysis, collaborators shipped samples as frozen whole blood, isolated PBMCs, or DNA extracted from either of those sample types. The immunoSEQ Assay, a bias-controlled multiplex PCR, was used to amplify TCRbeta CDR3 regions from genomic DNA. Concerning the study's data processing: Nucleated cell counts per sample were estimated from amplification of reference gene primers within the assay. To quantify the absolute abundance of each unique TCRbeta CDR3 rearrangement, sequence reads were collapsed and filtered. For each sample, productive Simpson clonality was calculated as the square root of Simpson's diversity index over productive rearrangements. Drawn from immuneACCESS, this table holds only the in-frame rearrangements with V and J called that TCRdb kept. Clones are partly lost; checked studies trace under half to an unresolved V gene and leave the rest unexplained. V, J and clone size derive from that table, while D and trimming were established from the DNA sequence. The sample table shows more than 300,000 clones, and 88% are seen once. The top ten hold around 6.6% of the sample.

Remarks on this clone: Its antigen target is currently unknown. Base qualities are not recorded, but no much larger clone differs from it by a single base.

Material: peripheral blood. This receptor was obtained from a woman between 65 and 79 years old with COVID-19, enrolled during active disease.

The CDR3 in this case is CATSREAGQRRAFF. The sequenced DNA: TGTGCCACCAGCAGAGAAGCAGGGCAAAGGAGAGCTTTCTTT. The chain is encoded by TRBV15 joined to TRBJ1-1; the D gene is perhaps TRBD1, from 5 matching bases. V is pared back by 0 bases and J by 10 bases, with 15 bases lying between the germline termini. CDR1 LNHNV and CDR2 YYDKDF are derived from the germline V gene (reference sequence). The CDR3, from cysteine to phenylalanine, totals 14 residues. Here the CDR3 DNA is all that survives: 42 bases in frame from base 1.